The 17 T cell receptor beta chains given below trace back to one sample, sequenced in a study of T cell repertoires in cytomegalovirus infection. TCRdb reprocessed the reads via MiXCR and lists one record per CDR3 protein. The sample contains around 310,000 distinct CDR3 sequences, about a sixth of which appear only once. Sequences were obtained from PBMCs. The receptor source for this set is a human donor in good health (CMV status not recorded). Some clones in this sample may be carry-over from other donors' samples.

This clonotype came up many times. This chain connects TRBV7-2 to TRBJ1-5; D is unclear. The V end was cut by 1 base, the J end by 6 bases, with 16 bases between. From germline, CDR1 is SGHTA and CDR2 FQGNSA. This CDR3 has 16 residues. CDR3 DNA sequence: TGTGCCAGCAGCTTAGGAGTTTTGTCCGTGGTTCAGCCCCAGCATTTT. Translated, it gives CASSLGVLSVVQPQHF.

V is TRBV5-6 and J is TRBJ2-5; D could derive from TRBD1 or TRBD2 (5 bases each). The V gene lost 0 bases and the J gene lost 2 bases, with 11 bases spanning the gap. CDR3 length: 15 residues. Germline CDR1 and CDR2: SGHDT and YYEEEE. CDR3 amino acids: CASSLAWDPQETQYF. Here the CDR3 DNA reads TGTGCCAGCAGCTTGGCCTGGGACCCACAAGAGACCCAGTACTTC.

This clonotype was counted many times. The rearrangement uses TRBV20-1 and TRBJ2-1; D perhaps matches TRBD1 (5 bases). V was shortened by 7 bases and J by 3 bases, with 16 bases between the two germline ends. The CDR3 length is 14 residues. Germline CDR1 DFQATT, CDR2 SNEGSKA (reference sequence). The CDR3 loop reads CSVPKDTGYNEQFF. Written as DNA, the CDR3 is TGCAGTGTCCCTAAAGATACAGGCTACAATGAGCAGTTCTTC.

At least ten counts were recorded for this clonotype. The chain employs TRBV12-3 or TRBV12-4 and TRBJ2-1, with 8 bases lining up with TRBD2. The CDR3 is 18 amino acids. V shed 6 bases and J 6 bases; nucleotides not matched to a gene: 19. CDR3 nucleotide sequence: TGTGCCAGCAGAAATGGCGTTAAGGGTCGGGGGGGAACCAATGAGCAGTTCTTC. Translation gives CASRNGVKGRGGTNEQFF.

The J gene is TRBJ1-4, the V gene TRBV28; the match to TRBD1 covers 8 bases. CDR1 is MDHEN and CDR2 is SYDVKM in the germline V gene. CDR3 length: 14 residues. Unmatched junction bases numbered 6, after V lost 5 bases and J lost 7 bases. The CDR3 coding sequence is TGTGCCAGCAGTCCCAGGGGGCTCCCTGAAAAACTGTTTTTT. Translated: CASSPRGLPEKLFF.

This clonotype has just a few counts. Written as DNA, the CDR3 is TGTGCCAGCAGTTCGCAGGGGCTCAATCAGCCCCAGCATTTT. It encodes CASSSQGLNQPQHF. The chain employs TRBV28 and TRBJ1-5; weak D call: TRBD1 (6 bases). The CDR3 is 14 residues long. With 4 bases removed from V and 3 bases from J, the gap between germline ends came to 10 bases. Germline loops: CDR1 MDHEN, CDR2 SYDVKM.

This sequence joins TRBV3-1 and TRBJ1-5, with D hard to call. CDR1 and CDR2 (germline): LGHDT, YNNKEL (reference sequence). V shed 5 bases and J shed 6 bases, with 14 bases lying between them. CDR3 length: 14 amino acids. The CDR3 coding sequence is TGTGCCAGCAGCGAAAGCTCCCTTAGTCAGCCCCAGCATTTT. Its translation: CASSESSLSQPQHF.

This clonotype was observed at least ten times. V is TRBV7-8 and J is TRBJ2-5; 13 nucleotides line up with TRBD2. With 4 bases clipped from V and 1 base from J, the junction kept 9 bases outside the gene matches. This CDR3 comprises 18 residues. Germline lookup yields CDR1 SGHVS and CDR2 FQNEAQ. This chain's CDR3 is CASSSASGTSGAQETQYF. DNA for the CDR3: TGTGCCAGCAGCTCCGCCTCAGGGACTAGCGGGGCCCAAGAGACCCAGTACTTC.

In this sample, this clonotype turned up a few times. The chain is built from TRBV28 and TRBJ1-5, with D hard to call. The germline V gene has CDR1 MDHEN and CDR2 SYDVKM. The CDR3 is made up of 15 amino acids. V was cut by 3 bases and J by 0 bases, with 9 bases left in between. The CDR3 bases are TGTGCCAGCAGTTTGGAACTAAATAGCAATCAGCCCCAGCATTTT. This gives the protein CASSLELNSNQPQHF. Variable domain in full (rest from reference TRBV28 and TRBJ1-5): DVKVTQSSRYLVKRTGEKVFLECVQDMDHENMFWYRQDPGLGLRLIYFSYDVKMKEKGDIPEGYSVSREKKERFSLILESASTNQTSMYLCASSLELNSNQPQHFGDGTRLSIL.

On this clonotype: This may stem from a read error, because a much larger clone lies one nucleotide away. The genes are TRBV5-4 and TRBJ1-3; D may be TRBD1 (6 bases). Trimming removed 4 bases at V and 0 bases at J, with 11 bases between. The germline CDR1 and CDR2 sequences are SGHNT and YYREEE (reference sequence). CDR3 length: 15 amino acids. The CDR3 DNA follows: TGTGCCAGCAGCCGAGGACAGAACTCTGGAAACACCATATATTTT. Encoded protein: CASSRGQNSGNTIYF.

This clonotype has only a few counts. This rearrangement joins TRBV11-2 to TRBJ2-1; D could derive from TRBD1 or TRBD2 (6 bases each). This CDR3 contains 16 residues. Trimming took 0 bases from V and 6 from J, leaving 15 bases between them. The V gene's germline CDR1 is SGHAT and CDR2 FQNNGV. CDR3 DNA sequence: TGTGCCAGCAGCTTAGACGGGGGCCCCGCTCTCAATGAGCAGTTCTTC. It encodes CASSLDGGPALNEQFF.

This clonotype was counted between two and nine times. CDR3 region: CASSELQTIRETQYF. CDR3 DNA sequence: TGTGCCAGCAGTGAACTACAGACAATCCGAGAGACCCAGTACTTC. V is TRBV25-1 and J is TRBJ2-5; no clear D. V lost 2 bases, J lost 4 bases, and 14 bases lay in between. The CDR3 consists of 15 residues. Germline V CDR1 and CDR2: MGHDK, SYGVNS.

This rearrangement joins TRBV4-1 to TRBJ2-5; TRBD2 matches 9 bases. CDR3 length equals 15 residues. V shed 4 bases and J 1 base; nucleotides not matched to a gene: 4. The germline gives CDR1 MGHRA, CDR2 YSYEKL. CDR3 residues: CASSRGRGGQETQYF. The DNA for the CDR3 is TGCGCCAGCAGCCGAGGGCGGGGGGGCCAAGAGACCCAGTACTTC.

V usage is TRBV5-1 and J usage is TRBJ1-5, with 10 bases aligning to TRBD1. This CDR3 has 15 residues. Trimming at V came to 5 bases and at J to 6 bases, leaving 8 bases not matched to a gene. Germline values: CDR1 SGHRS, CDR2 YFSETQ. The CDR3 loop reads CASRAGTGVGQPQHF. Written as DNA, the CDR3 is TGCGCCAGCAGAGCCGGGACAGGGGTGGGTCAGCCCCAGCATTTT.

This clonotype was found a few times. The chain has TRBV5-1 and TRBJ2-7; perhaps TRBD1 as D (6 bases). CDR3 length: 12 amino acids. Germline CDR1 is SGHRS and CDR2 is YFSETQ. V was cut by 3 bases and J by 6 bases, with 10 bases left in between. CDR3 DNA sequence: TGCGCCAGCAGCTCCCAAGGGGGCGAGCAGTACTTC. This codes for CASSSQGGEQYF. The entire variable domain, with the rest obtained from reference TRBV5-1 and TRBJ2-7, is as follows: KAGVTQTPRYLIKTRGQQVTLSCSPISGHRSVSWYQQTPGQGLQFLFEYFSETQRNKGNFPGRFSGRQFSNSRSEMNVSTLELGDSALYLCASSSQGGEQYFGPGTRLTVT.

This chain links TRBV28 with TRBJ2-1, with D uncertain. CDR3 length equals 15 residues. The germline V and J ends were trimmed by 5 bases and 4 bases, with 15 bases remaining between them. Germline V lookup: CDR1 MDHEN, CDR2 SYDVKM. The CDR3 here is CASSPSPSPYNEQFF. The CDR3 nucleotides are TGTGCCAGCAGTCCAAGTCCGAGCCCATACAATGAGCAGTTCTTC.

This clonotype came up many times. The chain joins TRBV28 to TRBJ1-1; D is possibly TRBD1 (5 bases). Germline CDR1 is MDHEN and CDR2 is SYDVKM. The CDR3 contains 16 residues. The V end lost 7 bases, the J end lost 1 base, and 19 bases lay between the germline ends. The CDR3 reads CASTPGTPVSNTEAFF. The DNA for the CDR3 is TGTGCCAGCACCCCCGGGACTCCGGTATCGAACACTGAAGCTTTCTTT.